This T cell receptor (beta chain) emerged from a study of CD8+ T cells in alopecia areata. The CDR3 sequence is 15 residues long. The V end lost 5 bases, the J end lost 4 bases, and 15 bases lay between the germline ends. Germline lookup yields CDR1 SEHNR and CDR2 FQNEAQ (reference sequence). Sequencing templates came from extracted RNA that was reverse transcribed into cDNA. The method was immunoSEQ multiplex PCR; TCRdb's version includes in-frame clones alone and lacks a portion of them. The sample includes 95,000 to 110,000 clones, 84% of them seen just once. Indicated treatment: oral pan-JAK inhibitor, 5-10 mg twice daily. This clone was counted only a few times.

The receptor was derived from a human donor with alopecia areata. The rearrangement links TRBV7-9 to TRBJ1-5, with D possibly TRBD1 on 6 matching bases. Sample: CD8+ T cells sorted from blood, taken at week 24, from a patient treated with tofacitinib. CDR3 region: CASSPPGTNNQPQHF. The CDR3 coding sequence is TGTGCCAGCAGCCCCCCGGGGACAAATAATCAGCCCCAGCATTTT.